The 9 T cell receptor beta chains given below trace back to one sample, sequenced in a study of T cells after yellow fever vaccination. TCRdb ran MiXCR on the 5' RACE reads and lists one entry per CDR3 protein. The sample consists of some 340,000 distinct CDR3 sequences, roughly 10% of them appearing once. The specimen comprised CD4+ T cells sorted from PBMCs, sampled 45 days after the yellow fever booster vaccination. The receptors derive from a man aged 18 to 29 who received the YFV17D yellow fever vaccine.

V is TRBV7-6 and J is TRBJ2-7, with a tentative D call TRBD1 (5 bases). Trimming stripped 5 bases from V and 5 bases from J, with 13 bases between. Germline assignment: CDR1 SGHVS and CDR2 FNYEAQ. There are 13 residues in the CDR3. The CDR3: CASSPRTTHEQYF. The CDR3 nucleotides are TGTGCCAGCAGCCCTAGGACAACCCACGAGCAGTACTTC. Supplemented by reference TRBV7-6 and TRBJ2-7, the full variable domain reads GAGVSQSPRYKVTKRGQDVALRCDPISGHVSLYWYRQALGQGPEFLTYFNYEAQQDKSGLPNDRFSAERPEGSISTLTIQRTEQRDSAMYRCASSPRTTHEQYFGPGTRLTVT.

This clonotype has just a few counts. The chain links TRBV7-2 to TRBJ1-3; D is uncertain. This CDR3 is 15 amino acids long. CDR1 is SGHTA and CDR2 is FQGNSA in the germline V gene. V was trimmed by 6 bases and J by 0 bases, leaving 12 bases between them. CDR3 sequence: CASSPQRFSGNTIYF. DNA of the CDR3: TGTGCCAGCAGTCCTCAGCGGTTCTCTGGAAACACCATATATTTT.

This clonotype was detected a few times. The chain carries TRBV28 and TRBJ1-2; possible D gene TRBD1, 5 bases. This CDR3 spans 16 amino acids. Germline V gene data show CDR1 as MDHEN and CDR2 as SYDVKM. Between the trimmed V and J ends, which lost 4 bases and 7 bases, there was a span of 22 bases. Written as DNA, the CDR3 is TGTGCCAGCAGTTCCTATATAGGGACGCCAGTGCGTGGCTACACCTTC. Translation: CASSSYIGTPVRGYTF.

Only a few counts were recorded for this clonotype. The chain combines TRBV18 with TRBJ2-7, with 9 nucleotides matching TRBD1. CDR1 KGHSH and CDR2 LQKENI come from the germline V gene. CDR3 size: 14 residues. The trim removed 4 bases at V and 5 bases at J, leaving 6 bases unmatched. CDR3 nucleotides: TGTGCCAGCTCACTAAACAGGGGGCAGGACGAGCAGTACGTC. Protein: CASSLNRGQDEQYV.

The V and J genes are TRBV3-1 and TRBJ1-2; 10 bases agree with TRBD1. The CDR3 spans 14 residues. J gave up 2 bases and V 3 bases, and 0 bases lay outside the gene matches. Germline values: CDR1 LGHDT, CDR2 YNNKEL (reference sequence). The CDR3 bases are TGTGCCAGCAGCCAGACAGGGGGCAACTATGGCTACACCTTC. This sequence encodes CASSQTGGNYGYTF.

This clonotype showed up many times. The chain carries TRBV27 and TRBJ2-7; D gene ambiguous. The V gene's germline CDR1 is MNHEY and CDR2 SMNVEV (reference sequence). The CDR3 has 16 amino acids. The germline V and J ends were trimmed by 4 bases and 1 base, with 17 bases remaining between them. CDR3 sequence: CASSYRTGVSSYEQYV. CDR3 coding DNA: TGTGCCAGCAGTTACCGGACCGGCGTGAGTTCCTACGAGCAGTACGTC.

This clonotype was detected a few times. The chain combines TRBV20-1 with TRBJ1-5; D uncertain. The germline CDR1 and CDR2 sequences are DFQATT and SNEGSKA (reference sequence). Trimming left V 0 bases short and J 3 bases short, with 18 bases between. The CDR3 has 17 residues. The CDR3 region is CSARDGGRSFNNQPQHF. Here the CDR3 DNA reads TGCAGTGCTAGAGATGGAGGCAGGTCCTTTAACAATCAGCCCCAGCATTTT.

The genes are TRBV3-1 and TRBJ2-3, with 8 bases aligning to TRBD2. Germline loops: CDR1 LGHDT, CDR2 YNNKEL (reference sequence). CDR3 length: 15 residues. The V segment lost 5 bases and the J segment 3 bases; nucleotides outside the gene matches: 7. The CDR3 sequence is CASSVRGLGTDTQYF. DNA of the CDR3: TGTGCCAGCAGCGTCCGGGGACTAGGAACAGATACGCAGTATTTT.

The CDR3 DNA sequence: TGTGCCACCAGTGCCATTCCGGGACAGGGGGCAAGGAATGAGCAGTTCTTC. Amino acids: CATSAIPGQGARNEQFF. The chain has TRBV24-1 and TRBJ2-1, with 12 nucleotides matching TRBD1. The germline V gene has CDR1 KGHDR and CDR2 SFDVKD. The CDR3 spans 17 residues. With V trimmed by 5 bases and J by 7 bases, 11 bases remained unmatched.